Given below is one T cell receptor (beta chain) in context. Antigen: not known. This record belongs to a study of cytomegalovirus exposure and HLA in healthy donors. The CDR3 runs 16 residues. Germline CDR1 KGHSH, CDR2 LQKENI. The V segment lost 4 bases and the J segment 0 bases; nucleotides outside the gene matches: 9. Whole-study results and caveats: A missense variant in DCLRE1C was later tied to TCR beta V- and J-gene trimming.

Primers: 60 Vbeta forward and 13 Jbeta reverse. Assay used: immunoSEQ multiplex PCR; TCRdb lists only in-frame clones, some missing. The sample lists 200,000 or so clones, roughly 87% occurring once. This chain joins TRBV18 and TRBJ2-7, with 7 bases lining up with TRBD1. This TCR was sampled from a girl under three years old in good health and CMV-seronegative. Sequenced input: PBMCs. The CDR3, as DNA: TGTGCCAGCTCACTGTTCGAGACAGGGAGCTCCTACGAGCAGTACTTC. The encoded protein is CASSLFETGSSYEQYF.